This entry concerns a single TCR beta chain. What this receptor recognizes is not known. Base qualities are not recorded, but no much larger clone differs from it by a single base. This specimen belongs to a study of control samples from healthy donors and cancer patients (dated by TCRdb to the early 2020s). The library was prepared using the immunoSEQ multiplex PCR assay. TCRdb carries this immuneACCESS record with in-frame sequences only. Its versions omit some clonotypes, under half of them owing to an unresolved V gene in the studies checked, with the rest unexplained. The sample contains some 140,000 clones, less than 90% of them found a single time. The ten largest clones represent around 9% of the sample. The CDR3 measures 18 amino acids from cysteine to phenylalanine. The sequence is cut down to CDR3 DNA, 54 bases in frame from base 1. Between the V and J ends, shortened by 3 bases and 4 bases respectively, the junction contains 22 bases. In the germline V gene (reference sequence), CDR1 corresponds to LNHDA and CDR2 to SQIVND.

This clonotype originated in a woman between 25 and 40 years old in good health. This chain joins TRBV19 to TRBJ2-1, with the D gene tentatively TRBD1 or TRBD2, based on 6 matching bases in each. Material for sequencing was blood. The DNA sequence is as follows: TGTGCCAGTAGTATGGAGGGGGGTTTGGGGGCGGGTTACAATGAGCAGTTCTTC. This yields the protein CASSMEGGLGAGYNEQFF.